Presented here are 21 T cell receptor beta chains from one specimen sequenced in a study of cytomegalovirus exposure and HLA in healthy donors. The PCR used 60 Vbeta and 13 Jbeta primers. Repertoires were generated with immunoSEQ multiplex PCR, while TCRdb's copy carries only in-frame clones and drops some. The table records about 190,000 clones, more than 75% of them present only once. Sequencing used PBMCs. The receptors derive from a man aged 25 to 40 in good health and CMV-seronegative.

This chain connects TRBV2 to TRBJ2-2, with D possibly matching TRBD2 (5 bases). The V end was cut by 6 bases, the J end by 4 bases, with 15 bases between. Per the germline V gene, CDR1 is SNHLY and CDR2 is FYNNEI. This CDR3 is built from 15 residues. CDR3 nucleotides: TGTGCCAGCAGATTCGGGGATTTGATCACCGGGGAGCTGTTTTTT. It is translated as CASRFGDLITGELFF. Complete variable domain (other parts from reference TRBV2 and TRBJ2-2): EPEVTQTPSHQVTQMGQEVILRCVPISNHLYFYWYRQILGQKVEFLVSFYNNEISEKSEIFDDQFSVERPDGSNFTLKIRSTKLEDSAMYFCASRFGDLITGELFFGEGSRLTVL.

The rearrangement uses TRBV6-6 and TRBJ1-3; 10 bases are shared with TRBD1. Germline V gene data show CDR1 as MNHNY and CDR2 as SVGAGI (reference sequence). J was trimmed by 7 bases and V by 4 bases; bases with no gene match: 7. The CDR3 consists of 15 residues. DNA for the CDR3: TGTGCCAGCAGTTCACTAGGGACAGGGGACAACACCATATATTTT. This gives the protein CASSSLGTGDNTIYF.

V is TRBV7-7 and J is TRBJ2-3; 9 nucleotides align to TRBD2. V lost 11 bases and J lost 0; bases outside the gene matches: 27. Germline V gives CDR1 SSHAT, CDR2 FNYEAQ (reference sequence). The CDR3 spans 21 residues. The CDR3 nucleotides read TGTGCCCTTGGGAGGGTATCCAGCGGGGGGACGTGGCAAACTAGCACAGATACGCAGTATTTT. Amino acid sequence: CALGRVSSGGTWQTSTDTQYF.

The rearrangement joins TRBV7-9 to TRBJ2-3; 9 positions agree with TRBD2. The germline V gene encodes CDR1 SEHNR and CDR2 FQNEAQ (reference sequence). The trim removed 6 bases at V and 7 bases at J, leaving 11 bases unmatched. This CDR3 has 15 amino acids. The CDR3 region is CASRGPRGGNHTQYF. Here the CDR3 DNA reads TGTGCCAGCAGGGGCCCGCGGGGGGGAAATCATACGCAGTATTTT.

The rearrangement joins TRBV6-1 to TRBJ1-4, with TRBD1 matching 10 bases. Germline V gene data show CDR1 as MNHNS and CDR2 as SASEGT. The CDR3 has 13 residues. V dropped 6 bases and J dropped 7; count of bases not matched to a gene: 2. The CDR3 DNA follows: TGTGCCAGCAGGGACAGGGGGTTTGAAAAACTGTTTTTT. Encoded protein: CASRDRGFEKLFF.

The J gene is TRBJ1-4, the V gene TRBV19; 7 nucleotides line up with TRBD1. There are 16 residues in the CDR3. Trimming at V came to 4 bases and at J to 0 bases, leaving 5 bases not matched to a gene. Looked up from germline, CDR1 is LNHDA and CDR2 is SQIVND (reference sequence). The CDR3 region is CASSKTGASTNEKLFF. CDR3 bases: TGTGCCAGTAGTAAAACAGGGGCCTCAACTAATGAAAAACTGTTTTTT.

The chain is built from TRBV6-5 and TRBJ1-6, with 7 bases identical to TRBD1. The germline gives CDR1 MNHEY, CDR2 SVGAGI. Unmatched junction bases numbered 7, after V lost 6 bases and J lost 5 bases. The CDR3 runs to 15 residues. CDR3 coding DNA: TGTGCCAGCAGGGCCGGGACAGTGAATAATTCACCCCTCCACTTT. Translation gives CASRAGTVNNSPLHF.

The rearrangement links TRBV11-2 to TRBJ2-3, with a tentative D call TRBD2 (7 bases). This CDR3 has 14 amino acids. In germline, CDR1 is SGHAT, CDR2 FQNNGV. The ends were cut back, 3 bases at V and 3 bases at J, with 10 bases in the middle. CDR3 nucleotides: TGTGCCAGCAGCTTCGGGGGGCGGACAGATACGCAGTATTTT. The encoded protein is CASSFGGRTDTQYF.

V is TRBV7-2 and J is TRBJ1-5; 8 bases are shared with TRBD1. The ends lost 4 bases at V and 4 bases at J; junction bases unmatched: 6. CDR1 is SGHTA and CDR2 is FQGNSA in the germline V gene. This CDR3 has 15 residues. Written as DNA, the CDR3 is TGTGCCAGCAGCTCAGACAGGGGTGTAAATCAGCCCCAGCATTTT. Residues: CASSSDRGVNQPQHF.

In DNA form, the CDR3 reads TGTGCCAGCAGCGGGAGAGACAGGGGCTCCTACGAGCAGTACTTC. As protein: CASSGRDRGSYEQYF. V gene TRBV7-2 combines with J gene TRBJ2-7; TRBD1 aligns across 8 bases. Germline CDR1 reads SGHTA; CDR2 reads FQGNSA. V trimming: 5 bases; J trimming: 0 bases; junction bases outside the gene matches: 6. The CDR3 loop spans 15 amino acids.

The V and J genes are TRBV2 and TRBJ2-1; D may be TRBD2 (5 bases). The CDR3 has 14 amino acids. The germline gives CDR1 SNHLY, CDR2 FYNNEI. With 0 bases removed from V and 7 bases from J, the gap between germline ends came to 10 bases. The CDR3 DNA reads TGTGCCAGCAGTGAAGCGTCCAGAGGGAATGAGCAGTTCTTC. It yields the protein CASSEASRGNEQFF.

The V gene is TRBV28, the J gene TRBJ2-7; 7 nucleotides match TRBD2. Germline V gene sequence: CDR1 MDHEN, CDR2 SYDVKM. The CDR3 length is 14 residues. Trimming cost V 9 bases and J 2 bases; bases outside gene matches: 10. The CDR3 region has the DNA TGTGCCAGTTCTGGGCCTAGCGGCACCTACGAGCAGTACTTC. This encodes CASSGPSGTYEQYF.

This sequence joins TRBV6-5 and TRBJ2-7; D not resolved. V lost 2 bases and J 3 bases, leaving 8 bases between the germline ends. CDR1 is MNHEY, CDR2 SVGAGI, per germline. This CDR3 spans 13 amino acids. For the CDR3, the DNA is TGTGCCAGCAGTTACCACCGACTCTACGAGCAGTACTTC. It translates to CASSYHRLYEQYF.

The chain links TRBV5-1 to TRBJ2-2; maybe TRBD1 (5 bases). V lost 0 bases, J lost 6 bases, and 12 bases lay in between. Per germline, CDR1 SGHRS and CDR2 YFSETQ. There are 15 residues in the CDR3. This CDR3 is CASSLVSDSAGELFF. The CDR3, as DNA: TGCGCCAGCAGCTTGGTTTCAGACAGTGCCGGGGAGCTGTTTTTT.

This chain uses TRBV20-1 with TRBJ2-1; a possible D gene is TRBD2 (5 bases). V was shortened by 6 bases and J by 15 bases, with 18 bases between the two germline ends. Germline V gives CDR1 DFQATT, CDR2 SNEGSKA (reference sequence). CDR3 length: 11 amino acids. As DNA, the CDR3 is TGCAGTGCCGCCCTGGGTAGCGAACTGTTCTTC. Translated: CSAALGSELFF.

The rearrangement uses TRBV5-1 and TRBJ1-5, with D maybe TRBD1 (5 bases). Trimming took 4 bases from V and 3 from J, leaving 11 bases between them. Germline-derived CDR1 and CDR2 are SGHRS and YFSETQ. The CDR3 is 14 residues long. The CDR3, as DNA: TGCGCCAGCAGCGAGGCAGGGCCCAATCAGCCCCAGCATTTT. Its translation is CASSEAGPNQPQHF.

The chain links TRBV5-1 to TRBJ2-7, with 10 bases aligning to TRBD2. Germline V gene sequence: CDR1 SGHRS, CDR2 YFSETQ. V lost 3 bases, J lost 3 bases, and 6 bases stayed unmatched. The CDR3 runs to 15 residues. CDR3 protein: CASSSASGGLYEQYF. CDR3 bases: TGCGCCAGCAGCTCGGCTAGCGGGGGCCTCTACGAGCAGTACTTC.

The chain joins TRBV6-6 to TRBJ2-2; TRBD1 matches at 7 bases. Per the germline V gene, CDR1 is MNHNY and CDR2 is SVGAGI (reference sequence). Unmatched junction bases numbered 7, after V lost 6 bases and J lost 3 bases. The CDR3 is made up of 15 amino acids. The CDR3 loop reads CASRQTGVDTGELFF. The CDR3, as DNA: TGTGCCAGCAGGCAAACAGGGGTGGACACCGGGGAGCTGTTTTTT.

The chain has TRBV5-4 and TRBJ2-2, with 8 bases aligning to TRBD1. After removal of 4 bases from V and 6 bases from J, the junction contained 8 bases not matched to a gene. The CDR3 is 15 residues long. Germline CDR1 is SGHNT and CDR2 is YYREEE (reference sequence). CDR3 sequence: CASSPPGQVAGELFF. The CDR3 DNA reads TGTGCCAGCAGCCCTCCGGGACAGGTTGCCGGGGAGCTGTTTTTT. Based on the CDR3 plus reference TRBV5-4 and TRBJ2-2, the full variable domain is ETGVTQSPTHLIKTRGQQVTLRCSSQSGHNTVSWYQQALGQGPQFIFQYYREEENGRGNFPPRFSGLQFPNYSSELNVNALELDDSALYLCASSPPGQVAGELFFGEGSRLTVL.

The chain recombines TRBV28 with TRBJ1-3; a weak D match, TRBD1 (5 bases). In germline, CDR1 is MDHEN, CDR2 SYDVKM. Trimming took off 5 bases at V and 2 bases at J, with 10 bases between the two ends. The CDR3 totals 14 residues. CDR3 nucleotide sequence: TGTGCCAGCAGTCCCCAAGGGGCTGGAAACACCATATATTTT. It is translated as CASSPQGAGNTIYF.

This chain uses TRBV2 with TRBJ2-3; D gene ambiguous. Deletions cut 2 bases from V and 1 base from J, with 10 bases between. Germline CDR1 and CDR2: SNHLY and FYNNEI. The CDR3 consists of 15 residues. CDR3 loop: CASSEIVRGTDTQYF. CDR3 nucleotide sequence: TGTGCCAGCAGTGAAATTGTACGGGGCACAGATACGCAGTATTTT.